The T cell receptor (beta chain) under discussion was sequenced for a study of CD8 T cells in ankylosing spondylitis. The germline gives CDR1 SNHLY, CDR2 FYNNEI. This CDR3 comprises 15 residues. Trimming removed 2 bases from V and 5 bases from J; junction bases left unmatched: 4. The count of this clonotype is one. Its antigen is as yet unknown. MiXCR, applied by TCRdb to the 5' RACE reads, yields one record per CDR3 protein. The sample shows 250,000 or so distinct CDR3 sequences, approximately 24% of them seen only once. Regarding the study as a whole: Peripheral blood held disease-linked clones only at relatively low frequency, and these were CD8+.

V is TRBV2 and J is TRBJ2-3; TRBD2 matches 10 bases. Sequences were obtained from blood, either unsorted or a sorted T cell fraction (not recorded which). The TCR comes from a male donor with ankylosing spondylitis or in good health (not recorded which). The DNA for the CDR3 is TGTGCCAGCAGTGAAAGCGGGGGGGGAAGAGATACGCAGTATTTT. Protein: CASSESGGGRDTQYF.